Presented here are 28 T cell receptor beta chains from one specimen sequenced in a study of blood T cell repertoires in COVID-19. TCRdb keeps only in-frame clones here, not all; method: immunoSEQ multiplex PCR. The sample has 65,000 to 95,000 clones, 75% to 85% seen once. Material: peripheral blood. The receptors were sampled from a woman between 40 and 50 years old with active or convalescent COVID-19.

The rearrangement joins TRBV29-1 to TRBJ2-7; 10 bases align to TRBD1. Germline V lookup: CDR1 SQVTM, CDR2 ANQGSEA. Losses at the gene ends were 6 bases for V and 0 bases for J; bases not matched to a gene: 2. The CDR3 is 13 residues long. CDR3 sequence reads: CSVTGGLSYEQYF. CDR3 sequence (DNA): TGCAGCGTGACAGGGGGCCTCTCCTACGAGCAGTACTTC.

This clone was picked up one time. The rearrangement uses TRBV27 and TRBJ2-5; 12 nucleotides match TRBD2. Germline loops: CDR1 MNHEY, CDR2 SMNVEV (reference sequence). This CDR3 spans 17 amino acids. J was trimmed by 5 bases and V by 6 bases; bases with no gene match: 13. CDR3 protein: CASSRLAGAGILETQYF. The CDR3 bases are TGTGCCAGCAGCCGACTAGCGGGAGCTGGGATCTTGGAGACCCAGTACTTC.

The chain is built from TRBV4-1 and TRBJ1-6, with D unclear. The CDR3 covers 15 residues. V was trimmed by 0 bases and J by 10 bases, leaving 13 bases between them. Germline V gene lookup returns CDR1 MGHRA and CDR2 YSYEKL. The CDR3 sequence is CASSQDGQARSPLHF. In DNA form, the CDR3 reads TGCGCCAGCAGCCAAGATGGGCAGGCTCGGTCACCCCTCCACTTT.

The chain links TRBV10-3 to TRBJ2-7; 10 bases match TRBD2. V lost 4 bases to trimming and J lost 3 bases; unmatched junction nucleotides: 9. Germline loops: CDR1 ENHRY, CDR2 SYGVKD. The CDR3 has 16 residues. The CDR3 here is CAISGILAGGSYEQYF. In DNA form, the CDR3 reads TGTGCCATCAGTGGAATTTTAGCGGGAGGAAGCTACGAGCAGTACTTC.

The chain couples TRBV10-3 to TRBJ2-7, with TRBD2 identical over 11 bases. Germline V gene lookup returns CDR1 ENHRY and CDR2 SYGVKD. V shed 7 bases and J 5 bases; nucleotides not matched to a gene: 13. This CDR3 is 16 amino acids long. CDR3: CAITPPTSGSIHEQYF. As DNA, the CDR3 is TGTGCCATCACCCCCCCCACTAGCGGGAGTATCCACGAGCAGTACTTC.

The chain links TRBV6-2 or TRBV6-3 to TRBJ1-5, with D tentatively TRBD1 (5 bases). Germline CDR1 reads MNHEY; CDR2 reads SVGEGT. This CDR3 has 14 amino acids. V was trimmed by 5 bases and J by 9 bases, leaving 17 bases between them. CDR3 bases: TGTGCCAGCAGTGAGACAGCGCCGCATCGGCCCCAGCATTTT. Its translation is CASSETAPHRPQHF.

The rearrangement uses TRBV5-1 and TRBJ2-7, with TRBD1 as a possible D gene (5 bases). This CDR3 has 15 residues. V was trimmed by 1 base and J by 5 bases, leaving 16 bases between them. Germline values: CDR1 SGHRS, CDR2 YFSETQ. CDR3 nucleotide sequence: TGCGCCAGCAGCTTGTATAAGGGGCCCTTAAACGAGCAGTACTTC. The encoded protein is CASSLYKGPLNEQYF.

This rearrangement joins TRBV2 to TRBJ2-3, with D tentatively TRBD2 (6 bases). The CDR3 length is 15 residues. Germline CDR1 SNHLY, CDR2 FYNNEI. CDR3 residues: CAAAGGGERWDTQYF. The CDR3 region has the DNA TGTGCGGCAGCAGGAGGCGGGGAACGGTGGGATACGCAGTATTTT.

This chain connects TRBV5-1 to TRBJ1-1; 8 bases map to TRBD1. The CDR3 length is 14 residues. The germline V gene encodes CDR1 SGHRS and CDR2 YFSETQ. V shed 7 bases and J 5 bases; nucleotides not matched to a gene: 10. The CDR3 is CASGTGGSGTEAFF. The CDR3 DNA reads TGCGCCAGCGGCACAGGGGGAAGTGGGACTGAAGCTTTCTTT. The full variable domain, with the rest looked up from reference TRBV5-1 and TRBJ1-1, is KAGVTQTPRYLIKTRGQQVTLSCSPISGHRSVSWYQQTPGQGLQFLFEYFSETQRNKGNFPGRFSGRQFSNSRSEMNVSTLELGDSALYLCASGTGGSGTEAFFGQGTRLTVV.

This clone has just a few counts. V is TRBV7-6 and J is TRBJ2-1; 10 bases line up with TRBD2. Looked up from germline, CDR1 is SGHVS and CDR2 is FNYEAQ. With V trimmed by 6 bases and J by 5 bases, 7 bases remained unmatched. The CDR3 has 15 residues. The CDR3 coding sequence is TGTGCCAGCAGTCAAAGCGGGGGGGCCCACAATGAGCAGTTCTTC. It yields the protein CASSQSGGAHNEQFF.

J is TRBJ1-5 and V is TRBV6-6; D is ambiguous. Germline V gene lookup returns CDR1 MNHNY and CDR2 SVGAGI (reference sequence). CDR3 length: 14 amino acids. V was cut by 2 bases and J by 7 bases, with 12 bases left in between. The CDR3 DNA reads as TGTGCCAGCAGTTACCCGGAGGTAGGGCAGCCCCAGCATTTT. Its protein is CASSYPEVGQPQHF.

The V and J genes are TRBV4-1 and TRBJ2-4, with D tentatively TRBD2 (5 bases). The V end lost 8 bases, the J end lost 5 bases, and 19 bases lay between the germline ends. The CDR3 consists of 15 residues. Germline CDR1 and CDR2: MGHRA and YSYEKL. The CDR3 DNA reads TGCGCCAGCGCACACAACCCCGGCGGGCAAAACATTCAGTACTTC. Its translation: CASAHNPGGQNIQYF.

V is TRBV19 and J is TRBJ2-3; a weak D match, TRBD1 (5 bases). CDR1 is LNHDA and CDR2 is SQIVND in the germline V gene (reference sequence). The CDR3 totals 14 residues. Between the trimmed V and J ends, which lost 5 bases and 0 bases, there was a span of 9 bases. CDR3 coding DNA: TGTGCCAGTAGTTTCCAGGGTAGCACAGATACGCAGTATTTT. Residues: CASSFQGSTDTQYF.

The rearrangement links TRBV18 to TRBJ2-2, with 11 bases matching TRBD1. CDR3 length equals 16 residues. V lost 0 bases to trimming and J lost 5 bases; unmatched junction nucleotides: 2. Germline loops: CDR1 KGHSH, CDR2 LQKENI. The CDR3 protein is CASSPPGTGGTGELFF. CDR3 sequence (DNA): TGTGCCAGCTCACCACCAGGGACAGGGGGAACCGGGGAGCTGTTTTTT.

The chain recombines TRBV28 with TRBJ2-2; 9 nucleotides match TRBD2. The CDR3 has 16 amino acids. Trimming removed 5 bases from V and 0 bases from J; junction bases left unmatched: 4. CDR1 and CDR2 from the germline V gene are MDHEN and SYDVKM. CDR3 nucleotide sequence: TGTGCCAGCAGTACAATAGCGGGAGCGAACACCGGGGAGCTGTTTTTT. It specifies CASSTIAGANTGELFF.

This chain uses TRBV10-1 with TRBJ2-3, with 11 bases identical to TRBD2. Germline V gives CDR1 WNHNN, CDR2 SYGVQD (reference sequence). CDR3 size: 15 residues. The ends lost 6 bases at V and 5 bases at J; junction bases unmatched: 7. CDR3: CASRRGLAGGDTQYF. Written as DNA, the CDR3 is TGCGCCAGCAGACGAGGACTAGCGGGTGGAGATACGCAGTATTTT.

The chain carries TRBV4-1 and TRBJ1-1, with D perhaps TRBD1 (5 bases). With 4 bases removed from V and 1 base from J, the gap between germline ends came to 10 bases. The CDR3 is 14 residues long. Germline assignment: CDR1 MGHRA and CDR2 YSYEKL. The CDR3 reads CASSPRGSNTEAFF. The DNA of the CDR3 is TGCGCCAGCAGCCCAAGGGGATCGAACACTGAAGCTTTCTTT.

The V and J genes are TRBV6-2 or TRBV6-3 and TRBJ2-2; 9 positions match TRBD1. This CDR3 is 18 amino acids long. CDR1 MNHEY and CDR2 SVGEGT come from the germline V gene. V was pared by 0 bases and J by 2 bases, with 7 bases of the junction left unmatched. The CDR3: CASSYSRWTGDNTGELFF. The CDR3, as DNA: TGTGCCAGCAGTTACTCCAGATGGACAGGGGACAACACCGGGGAGCTGTTTTTT.

The chain employs TRBV28 and TRBJ1-3, with a possible D match to TRBD1 (5 bases). Germline loops: CDR1 MDHEN, CDR2 SYDVKM. The CDR3 sequence is 15 residues long. V lost 4 bases and J 0 bases, leaving 10 bases between the germline ends. The CDR3 region is CASSSPTVSGNTIYF. CDR3 in DNA: TGTGCCAGCAGTTCACCGACAGTCTCTGGAAACACCATATATTTT.

This clone was counted only a few times. CDR3 sequence reads: CASSLRSGFDEQYF. DNA for the CDR3: TGTGCCAGCAGTTTAAGGTCAGGGTTTGACGAGCAGTACTTC. The chain joins TRBV27 to TRBJ2-7; perhaps TRBD1 as D (5 bases). The CDR3 has 14 amino acids. CDR1 is MNHEY and CDR2 is SMNVEV in the germline V gene (reference sequence). Between the trimmed V and J ends, which lost 2 bases and 5 bases, there was a span of 13 bases.

V gene TRBV27 combines with J gene TRBJ1-2; 8 bases line up with TRBD1. The CDR3 contains 16 residues. CDR1 and CDR2 (germline): MNHEY, SMNVEV (reference sequence). Trimming cost V 6 bases and J 7 bases; bases outside gene matches: 16. CDR3 sequence (DNA): TGTGCCAGCAGCTCTGTCCCCCGACAGGGGATTAGTGGCTACACCTTC. Protein: CASSSVPRQGISGYTF.

This clone has just a few counts. V usage is TRBV10-3 and J usage is TRBJ2-7; tentatively, D is TRBD2 (6 bases). Trimming pared 4 bases from V and 7 bases from J, leaving 23 bases between. The CDR3 is 16 amino acids. Germline CDR1 ENHRY, CDR2 SYGVKD. This CDR3 reads CAISVGGGGAALEQYF. The CDR3, as DNA: TGTGCCATCAGTGTGGGGGGAGGCGGGGCCGCTTTGGAGCAGTACTTC.

V is TRBV10-3 and J is TRBJ2-7; 10 bases are a match to TRBD2. This CDR3 contains 16 residues. V shed 3 bases, J shed 5 bases, and the junction held 10 bases outside the gene matches. Germline values: CDR1 ENHRY, CDR2 SYGVKD. CDR3 protein: CAISEAGGRNFNEQYF. In nucleotides, the CDR3 is TGTGCCATCAGTGAAGCGGGGGGGCGTAATTTCAACGAGCAGTACTTC.

This clone was recorded a few times. The rearrangement uses TRBV4-2 and TRBJ1-2, with 8 positions matching TRBD1. V shed 0 bases, J shed 3 bases, and the junction held 3 bases outside the gene matches. Germline V gene sequence: CDR1 LGHNA, CDR2 YNFKEQ. CDR3 length: 15 amino acids. The CDR3 DNA follows: TGTGCCAGCAGCCAAGACAGGGGGCGCGACTATGGCTACACCTTC. It encodes CASSQDRGRDYGYTF.

The table lists this clone with a few counts. This chain links TRBV15 with TRBJ1-6, with no clear D. The CDR3 loop spans 13 amino acids. CDR1 and CDR2 from the germline V gene are LNHNV and YYDKDF (reference sequence). V shed 5 bases and J shed 5 bases, with 7 bases lying between them. The chain's CDR3 is CATSQENNSPLHF. DNA for the CDR3: TGTGCCACCAGCCAGGAAAATAATTCACCCCTCCACTTT.

This clone has only a few counts. The rearrangement joins TRBV2 to TRBJ1-1; 9 bases line up with TRBD1. The germline CDR1 and CDR2 sequences are SNHLY and FYNNEI. The CDR3 runs to 13 residues. The trim removed 10 bases at V and 1 base at J, leaving 4 bases unmatched. For the CDR3, the DNA is TGTGCCAAGGGACAGGGTGGGAACACTGAAGCTTTCTTT. It translates to CAKGQGGNTEAFF.

The V and J genes are TRBV28 and TRBJ2-3; TRBD2 is a possible D gene (7 bases). Germline assignment: CDR1 MDHEN and CDR2 SYDVKM. With 7 bases removed from V and 8 bases from J, the gap between germline ends came to 16 bases. The CDR3 contains 13 residues. The CDR3 region is CASTPRGAPTQYF. CDR3 sequence (DNA): TGTGCCAGCACACCCCGGGGGGCCCCTACGCAGTATTTT. The whole variable domain, remainder taken from reference TRBV28 and TRBJ2-3, is DVKVTQSSRYLVKRTGEKVFLECVQDMDHENMFWYRQDPGLGLRLIYFSYDVKMKEKGDIPEGYSVSREKKERFSLILESASTNQTSMYLCASTPRGAPTQYFGPGTRLTVL.

The gene calls are TRBV18 and TRBJ2-7; 11 bases are a match to TRBD2. The CDR3 extends over 15 amino acids. In germline, CDR1 is KGHSH, CDR2 LQKENI. V was pared by 0 bases and J by 9 bases, with 7 bases of the junction left unmatched. Written as DNA, the CDR3 is TGTGCCAGCTCACCACCGACTAGCGGGGCCCTGCGGCAGTACTTC. Its protein is CASSPPTSGALRQYF.